This is a list of T cell receptor beta chains from one sample in a study of OX40 agonist ivuxolimab in advanced cancers. TCRdb's copy holds only in-frame clones and misses some; the assay was immunoSEQ multiplex PCR. The sample carries under 40,000 clones, roughly 87% recorded once. The specimen comprised CD4+ or CD8+ T cells sorted from blood, sampled in a trial of the OX40 agonist ivuxolimab. The receptors stem from an adult with an advanced solid tumor such as melanoma, head and neck, liver or kidney cancer. CDR3s include the opening cysteine and the closing phenylalanine or tryptophan. A D gene is named only where the DNA matches it firmly. A clone size is listed for some rows: how often the clone was seen (once, few, many), or a class if it is expanded.

j_call: TRBJ2-5
d_call: .
clone_size: .
v_call: TRBV18
cdr3_aa: CASSPPDFEETQYF
cdr3_nt: TGTGCCAGCTCACCACCGGATTTTGAAGAGACCCAGTACTTC

j_call: TRBJ2-7
d_call: .
clone_size: once
v_call: TRBV11-2
cdr3_aa: CASSPNWQGSAYEQYF
cdr3_nt: TGTGCCAGCAGCCCCAATTGGCAGGGGAGCGCCTACGAGCAGTACTTC

j_call: TRBJ2-7
d_call: .
clone_size: .
v_call: TRBV28
cdr3_aa: CASSLWTTGTENYEQYF
cdr3_nt: TGTGCCAGCAGTTTATGGACCACCGGGACGGAGAACTACGAGCAGTACTTC

j_call: TRBJ2-5
d_call: .
clone_size: .
v_call: TRBV7-9
cdr3_aa: CASSLLGAGEQYF
cdr3_nt: TGTGCCAGCAGCTTACTCGGGGCTGGAGAGCAGTACTTC

j_call: TRBJ2-1
d_call: .
clone_size: medium-sized
v_call: TRBV7-6
cdr3_aa: CASSFPPHNEQFF
cdr3_nt: TGTGCCAGCAGCTTCCCTCCCCACAATGAGCAGTTCTTC

j_call: TRBJ2-1
d_call: .
clone_size: .
v_call: TRBV2
cdr3_aa: CASSNGTQSYNEQFF
cdr3_nt: TGTGCCAGCAGTAACGGGACTCAATCCTACAATGAGCAGTTCTTC

j_call: TRBJ1-2
d_call: .
clone_size: .
v_call: TRBV25-1
cdr3_aa: CASSDSFPGYTF
cdr3_nt: TGTGCCAGCAGTGATAGCTTTCCCGGCTACACCTTC

j_call: TRBJ1-1
d_call: .
clone_size: .
v_call: TRBV19
cdr3_aa: CASSIGPNTEAFF
cdr3_nt: TGTGCCAGTAGTATAGGGCCTAACACTGAAGCTTTCTTT

j_call: TRBJ2-1
d_call: .
clone_size: .
v_call: TRBV27
cdr3_aa: CASRKGYNEQFF
cdr3_nt: TGTGCCAGCCGAAAGGGCTACAATGAGCAGTTCTTC

j_call: TRBJ2-7
d_call: .
clone_size: .
v_call: TRBV7-6
cdr3_aa: CASSLGGGTPHYEQYF
cdr3_nt: TGTGCCAGCAGCTTAGGTGGGGGTACCCCTCACTACGAGCAGTACTTC

j_call: TRBJ2-5
d_call: TRBD2
clone_size: .
v_call: TRBV19
cdr3_aa: CASSMTSGGQETQYF
cdr3_nt: TGTGCCAGTAGTATGACTAGCGGGGGCCAAGAGACCCAGTACTTC

j_call: TRBJ1-2
d_call: .
clone_size: .
v_call: TRBV19
cdr3_aa: CASSISGNYGYTF
cdr3_nt: TGTGCCAGTAGTATAAGTGGGAACTATGGCTACACCTTC

j_call: TRBJ1-2
d_call: .
clone_size: .
v_call: TRBV6-5
cdr3_aa: CASSSADNNYGYTF
cdr3_nt: TGTGCCAGCAGTTCGGCAGATAATAACTATGGCTACACCTTC

j_call: TRBJ2-3
d_call: TRBD1
clone_size: .
v_call: TRBV9
cdr3_aa: CASSSTGGTDTQYF
cdr3_nt: TGTGCCAGCAGCTCGACAGGGGGCACAGATACGCAGTATTTT

j_call: TRBJ2-7
d_call: TRBD1
clone_size: .
v_call: TRBV28
cdr3_aa: CASSLRQGASSYEQYF
cdr3_nt: TGTGCCAGCAGTTTGCGACAGGGGGCAAGCTCCTACGAGCAGTACTTC

j_call: TRBJ1-1
d_call: .
clone_size: .
v_call: TRBV9
cdr3_aa: CASSVATGGHTEAFF
cdr3_nt: TGTGCCAGCAGCGTAGCTACGGGGGGTCACACTGAAGCTTTCTTT

j_call: TRBJ2-1
d_call: .
clone_size: .
v_call: TRBV19
cdr3_aa: CASTLSQNNEQFF
cdr3_nt: TGTGCCAGTACCCTTAGTCAGAACAATGAGCAGTTCTTC

j_call: TRBJ2-3
d_call: TRBD1
clone_size: .
v_call: TRBV25-1
cdr3_aa: CASARGRSTDTQYF
cdr3_nt: TGTGCCAGCGCGAGGGGGCGGAGCACAGATACGCAGTATTTT

j_call: TRBJ1-3
d_call: TRBD1
clone_size: once
v_call: TRBV6-5
cdr3_aa: CASSGLGQGHTIYF
cdr3_nt: TGTGCCAGCAGTGGTTTAGGACAGGGACACACCATATATTTT

j_call: TRBJ2-7
d_call: TRBD2
clone_size: .
v_call: TRBV5-6
cdr3_aa: CASSLSQEAGGPKPYEQYF
cdr3_nt: TGTGCCAGCAGCCTGTCGCAGGAGGCGGGAGGGCCTAAACCCTACGAGCAGTACTTC

j_call: TRBJ1-2
d_call: TRBD1
clone_size: .
v_call: TRBV5-1
cdr3_aa: CASSVRDRTSYGYTF
cdr3_nt: TGCGCCAGCAGCGTCCGGGACAGGACTTCGTATGGCTACACCTTC

j_call: TRBJ2-7
d_call: .
clone_size: .
v_call: TRBV6-5
cdr3_aa: CASSYISNEQYF
cdr3_nt: TGTGCCAGCAGTTACATAAGTAACGAGCAGTACTTC

j_call: TRBJ1-5
d_call: .
clone_size: once
v_call: TRBV28
cdr3_aa: CASSFERQPQHF
cdr3_nt: TGTGCCAGCAGTTTTGAAAGGCAGCCCCAGCATTTT

j_call: TRBJ2-3
d_call: TRBD2
clone_size: .
v_call: TRBV11-2
cdr3_aa: CASSLAGGPDTQYF
cdr3_nt: TGTGCCAGCAGCCTAGCGGGAGGGCCAGATACGCAGTATTTT

j_call: TRBJ2-5
d_call: .
clone_size: once
v_call: TRBV6-5
cdr3_aa: CASSYSPAALETQYF
cdr3_nt: TGTGCCAGCAGTTACTCGCCGGCTGCCCTAGAGACCCAGTACTTC

j_call: TRBJ2-2
d_call: .
clone_size: .
v_call: TRBV5-6
cdr3_aa: CASSFMVTGELFF
cdr3_nt: TGTGCCAGCAGCTTTATGGTCACCGGGGAGCTGTTTTTT

j_call: TRBJ1-3
d_call: .
clone_size: few
v_call: TRBV7-8
cdr3_aa: CASSHVGNTIYF
cdr3_nt: TGTGCCAGCAGCCATGTCGGAAACACCATATATTTT

j_call: TRBJ2-1
d_call: TRBD2
clone_size: .
v_call: TRBV7-3
cdr3_aa: CASSLNPGDSLAGGYEQFF
cdr3_nt: TGTGCCAGCAGCTTAAATCCAGGGGATAGTCTAGCGGGAGGGTATGAGCAGTTCTTC

j_call: TRBJ1-5
d_call: .
clone_size: .
v_call: TRBV5-1
cdr3_aa: CASSWDPGSNQPQHF
cdr3_nt: TGCGCCAGCAGCTGGGACCCAGGTAGCAATCAGCCCCAGCATTTT

j_call: TRBJ1-1
d_call: TRBD1
clone_size: few
v_call: TRBV2
cdr3_aa: CASSAGTAWGTEAFF
cdr3_nt: TGTGCCAGCAGTGCCGGGACAGCATGGGGCACTGAAGCTTTCTTT

j_call: TRBJ2-1
d_call: .
clone_size: .
v_call: TRBV4-2
cdr3_aa: CASSQEGGGSYNEQFF
cdr3_nt: TGTGCCAGCAGCCAAGAGGGGGGAGGCTCCTACAATGAGCAGTTCTTC

j_call: TRBJ1-5
d_call: .
clone_size: .
v_call: TRBV19
cdr3_aa: CASSEGADQPQHF
cdr3_nt: TGTGCCAGCTCCGAGGGTGCGGATCAGCCCCAGCATTTT

j_call: TRBJ2-2
d_call: .
clone_size: .
v_call: TRBV28
cdr3_aa: CASSLSGAYTGELFF
cdr3_nt: TGTGCCAGCAGTTTATCCGGGGCGTACACCGGGGAGCTGTTTTTT

j_call: TRBJ1-1
d_call: TRBD1
clone_size: .
v_call: TRBV4-1
cdr3_aa: CASSPTTGWHTEAFF
cdr3_nt: TGCGCCAGCAGCCCAACGACAGGGTGGCACACTGAAGCTTTCTTT

j_call: TRBJ1-5
d_call: TRBD1
clone_size: .
v_call: TRBV2
cdr3_aa: CASSEGQGIQPQHF
cdr3_nt: TGTGCCAGCAGTGAGGGACAGGGTATTCAGCCCCAGCATTTT

j_call: TRBJ2-2
d_call: .
clone_size: .
v_call: TRBV29-1
cdr3_aa: CSVEAAPRLGNTGELFF
cdr3_nt: TGCAGCGTTGAAGCGGCCCCCCGTTTGGGTAACACCGGGGAGCTGTTTTTT

j_call: TRBJ2-1
d_call: TRBD1
clone_size: .
v_call: TRBV10-1
cdr3_aa: CASSERGTGTDEQFF
cdr3_nt: TGCGCCAGCAGTGAGAGGGGGACAGGGACCGATGAGCAGTTCTTC

j_call: TRBJ2-1
d_call: .
clone_size: .
v_call: TRBV28
cdr3_aa: CASSLDLHEQFF
cdr3_nt: TGTGCCAGCAGTTTGGACCTTCATGAGCAGTTCTTC

j_call: TRBJ1-1
d_call: .
clone_size: once
v_call: TRBV18
cdr3_aa: CASSPSTGESNTEAFF
cdr3_nt: TGTGCCAGCTCACCATCGACGGGGGAATCGAACACTGAAGCTTTCTTT

j_call: TRBJ1-3
d_call: .
clone_size: .
v_call: TRBV2
cdr3_aa: CASAQGNTIYF
cdr3_nt: TGTGCCAGCGCCCAGGGAAACACCATATATTTT

j_call: TRBJ2-1
d_call: .
clone_size: .
v_call: TRBV30
cdr3_aa: CAWSVNNEQFF
cdr3_nt: TGTGCCTGGAGTGTAAATAATGAGCAGTTCTTC

j_call: TRBJ2-1
d_call: .
clone_size: .
v_call: TRBV2
cdr3_aa: CASRPRGGEQFF
cdr3_nt: TGTGCCAGCAGACCCAGGGGCGGTGAGCAGTTCTTC

j_call: TRBJ2-1
d_call: .
clone_size: .
v_call: TRBV9
cdr3_aa: CASSARDISYNEQFF
cdr3_nt: TGTGCCAGCAGCGCCCGGGACATCTCCTACAATGAGCAGTTCTTC

j_call: TRBJ2-7
d_call: TRBD2
clone_size: once
v_call: TRBV5-6
cdr3_aa: CASSLEGLEHEQYF
cdr3_nt: TGTGCCAGCAGCTTGGAGGGACTAGAACACGAGCAGTACTTC

j_call: TRBJ1-2
d_call: .
clone_size: .
v_call: TRBV2
cdr3_aa: CASFAGDNYGYTF
cdr3_nt: TGTGCCAGTTTTGCAGGGGATAACTATGGCTACACCTTC

j_call: TRBJ2-7
d_call: TRBD2
clone_size: once
v_call: TRBV4-2
cdr3_aa: CASSQEQRGSSYEQYF
cdr3_nt: TGTGCCAGCAGCCAAGAACAGCGGGGAAGCTCCTACGAGCAGTACTTC

j_call: TRBJ2-7
d_call: .
clone_size: .
v_call: TRBV7-6
cdr3_aa: CASSSYTGPYEQYF
cdr3_nt: TGTGCCAGCAGCTCATACACAGGGCCCTACGAGCAGTACTTC

j_call: TRBJ2-2
d_call: .
clone_size: .
v_call: TRBV5-1
cdr3_aa: CASSASGPPTGELFF
cdr3_nt: TGCGCCAGCAGCGCTTCGGGACCACCCACCGGGGAGCTGTTTTTT

j_call: TRBJ2-7
d_call: TRBD1
clone_size: .
v_call: TRBV4-2
cdr3_aa: CASSQGGQVYYEQYF
cdr3_nt: TGTGCCAGCAGCCAAGGGGGACAGGTCTACTACGAGCAGTACTTC

j_call: TRBJ2-1
d_call: TRBD2
clone_size: .
v_call: TRBV13
cdr3_aa: CASSFWTSGNEQFF
cdr3_nt: TGTGCCAGCAGCTTCTGGACTAGCGGCAATGAGCAGTTCTTC

j_call: TRBJ2-1
d_call: TRBD2
clone_size: .
v_call: TRBV28
cdr3_aa: CASSFPTSGSYNEQFF
cdr3_nt: TGTGCCAGCAGTTTCCCCACTAGCGGGTCCTACAATGAGCAGTTCTTC

j_call: TRBJ1-1
d_call: .
clone_size: once
v_call: TRBV5-8
cdr3_aa: CASSLRPTEAFF
cdr3_nt: TGTGCCAGCAGCTTACGGCCCACTGAAGCTTTCTTT

j_call: TRBJ1-1
d_call: TRBD1
clone_size: .
v_call: TRBV9
cdr3_aa: CASSVGQGGTEAFF
cdr3_nt: TGTGCCAGCAGCGTAGGACAGGGGGGCACTGAAGCTTTCTTT

j_call: TRBJ2-1
d_call: TRBD1
clone_size: .
v_call: TRBV11-2
cdr3_aa: CASLRTGSEQFF
cdr3_nt: TGTGCCAGCCTGCGGACAGGGAGTGAGCAGTTCTTC